Presented here are 32 T cell receptor beta chains from one specimen sequenced in a study of blood T cell repertoires in COVID-19. Repertoires were generated with immunoSEQ multiplex PCR, while TCRdb's copy carries only in-frame clones and drops some. The sample contains 120,000 to 150,000 clones, 75% to 85% of which appear only once. The sample was peripheral blood. The receptors come from a woman aged 45-65 years in a cohort sampled during active or convalescent COVID-19.

This rearrangement joins TRBV6-5 to TRBJ1-6, with D possibly being TRBD1 (6 bases). Trimming removed 6 bases at V and 7 bases at J, with 16 bases between. Germline V gene sequence: CDR1 MNHEY, CDR2 SVGAGI. This CDR3 contains 15 residues. This chain's CDR3 is CASRVTGSDNSPLHF. CDR3 DNA sequence: TGTGCCAGCAGAGTTACAGGGAGTGACAATTCACCCCTCCACTTT.

The chain carries TRBV19 and TRBJ1-5, with no clear D. V was cut by 3 bases and J by 5 bases, with 11 bases left in between. The CDR3 is 14 residues long. CDR1 LNHDA and CDR2 SQIVND come from the germline V gene (reference sequence). The DNA of the CDR3 is TGTGCCAGTAGTATTATGAGTTATGATCAGCCCCAGCATTTT. Its translation is CASSIMSYDQPQHF.

V is TRBV30 and J is TRBJ1-1; D is uncertain. CDR1 and CDR2 (germline): GTSNPN, SVGIG (reference sequence). Between the trimmed V and J ends, which lost 3 bases and 6 bases, there was a span of 26 bases. The CDR3 loop spans 17 amino acids. The CDR3, as DNA: TGTGCCTGGAGCCTCGGTCAATTCCCTAACCCCAACGCTGAAGCTTTCTTT. It is translated as CAWSLGQFPNPNAEAFF.

CDR3 sequence (DNA): TGTGCCAGCAGCTTAGGACAGGGATGGGCCAAATACGAGCAGTACTTC. Translation: CASSLGQGWAKYEQYF. This chain links TRBV11-2 with TRBJ2-7, with 7 bases matching TRBD1. The ends lost 1 base at V and 4 bases at J; junction bases unmatched: 10. CDR3 size: 16 residues. The germline V gene has CDR1 SGHAT and CDR2 FQNNGV.

CDR3 nucleotides: TGCGCCAGCAGGCTAGACGATACGAGCTCCTATAATTCACCCCTCCACTTT. Protein: CASRLDDTSSYNSPLHF. This chain uses TRBV5-1 with TRBJ1-6; no firm D call. The CDR3 totals 17 residues. Germline V gene data show CDR1 as SGHRS and CDR2 as YFSETQ. V was clipped by 5 bases and J by 0 bases, with 15 bases between them.

The chain recombines TRBV7-2 with TRBJ2-1; 8 bases agree with TRBD2. Germline V lookup: CDR1 SGHTA, CDR2 FQGNSA. This CDR3 contains 15 residues. The V gene end was trimmed by 5 bases and the J gene end by 4 bases; junction bases not matched to a gene: 7. CDR3 protein: CASSPGGGTYNEQFF. As DNA, the CDR3 is TGTGCCAGCAGCCCGGGCGGGGGGACTTACAATGAGCAGTTCTTC.

The rearrangement joins TRBV7-9 to TRBJ1-2; a weak D match, TRBD1 (6 bases). Germline assignment: CDR1 SEHNR and CDR2 FQNEAQ (reference sequence). Trimming took off 5 bases at V and 4 bases at J, with 14 bases between the two ends. The CDR3 is 14 amino acids. The DNA for the CDR3 is TGTGCCAGCAGCCTTGACCGACAGGCCTATGGCTACACCTTC. This sequence encodes CASSLDRQAYGYTF.

V usage is TRBV19 and J usage is TRBJ1-5; no definite D call. Trimming removed 5 bases from V and 3 bases from J, with 17 bases in between. This CDR3 comprises 16 residues. CDR1 is LNHDA and CDR2 is SQIVND in the germline V gene (reference sequence). The CDR3 loop reads CASSGPGSMANQPQHF. The DNA of the CDR3 is TGTGCCAGTAGTGGACCGGGATCAATGGCCAATCAGCCCCAGCATTTT.

The rearrangement joins TRBV4-3 to TRBJ2-1, with TRBD2 matching over 14 bases. V dropped 2 bases and J dropped 7; count of bases not matched to a gene: 7. Germline values: CDR1 LGHNA, CDR2 YSLEER. The CDR3 extends over 17 amino acids. The CDR3 nucleotides are TGCGCCAGCAGCCAACAACTGACTAGCGGGGGGGCAAATGAGCAGTTCTTC. This translates into CASSQQLTSGGANEQFF.

This sequence joins TRBV11-2 and TRBJ1-6; TRBD1 matches at 7 bases. The V gene end was trimmed by 3 bases and the J gene end by 5 bases; junction bases not matched to a gene: 4. The CDR3 covers 15 residues. The germline V gene encodes CDR1 SGHAT and CDR2 FQNNGV. In DNA form, the CDR3 reads TGTGCCAGCAGCTTGAGAGACAGGGATAATTCACCCCTCCACTTT. It specifies CASSLRDRDNSPLHF.

The chain joins TRBV10-3 to TRBJ2-7, with TRBD1 matching 7 bases. The CDR3 totals 15 residues. Per the germline V gene, CDR1 is ENHRY and CDR2 is SYGVKD. Trimming took 4 bases from V and 0 from J; bases not matched to a gene: 6. CDR3 sequence: CAISGPTGSSYEQYF. CDR3 in DNA: TGTGCCATCAGTGGGCCGACAGGGAGCTCCTACGAGCAGTACTTC.

The CDR3 region is CASSLAGQAGNSPLHF. DNA of the CDR3: TGTGCCAGCAGCTTGGCAGGTCAGGCTGGCAATTCACCCCTCCACTTT. The chain employs TRBV5-5 and TRBJ1-6; D gene uncertain. Germline CDR1 is SGHKS and CDR2 is YYEKEE (reference sequence). The CDR3 consists of 16 residues. Trimming stripped 0 bases from V and 7 bases from J, with 14 bases between. Looking up the rest from reference TRBV5-5 and TRBJ1-6 gives the full variable domain: DAGVTQSPTHLIKTRGQQVTLRCSPISGHKSVSWYQQVLGQGPQFIFQYYEKEERGRGNFPDRFSARQFPNYSSELNVNALLLGDSALYLCASSLAGQAGNSPLHFGNGTRLTVT.

The gene calls are TRBV5-1 and TRBJ1-1; maybe TRBD1 (5 bases). The CDR3 consists of 15 residues. V lost 3 bases and J 3 bases, leaving 15 bases between the germline ends. Germline V gene lookup returns CDR1 SGHRS and CDR2 YFSETQ. The CDR3 here is CASSSQAVGDTEAFF. The CDR3 DNA is TGCGCCAGCAGCTCCCAGGCCGTAGGGGACACTGAAGCTTTCTTT.

The chain has TRBV5-8 and TRBJ1-2, with D possibly TRBD1 on 5 matching bases. The V gene lost 4 bases and the J gene lost 5 bases, with 12 bases spanning the gap. The CDR3 has 13 amino acids. Germline lookup yields CDR1 SGHTS and CDR2 YDEGEE. The CDR3 is CASSPRGEYGYTF. Here the CDR3 DNA reads TGTGCCAGCAGCCCTCGGGGGGAGTATGGCTACACCTTC.

The gene calls are TRBV5-5 and TRBJ2-1, with 7 bases that match TRBD2. The length of the CDR3 is 14 residues. The germline gives CDR1 SGHKS, CDR2 YYEKEE (reference sequence). With 4 bases clipped from V and 5 bases from J, the junction kept 6 bases outside the gene matches. CDR3 sequence (DNA): TGTGCCAGCAGCCCGGGGGAGGGTGACAATGAGCAGTTCTTC. It yields the protein CASSPGEGDNEQFF.

The V and J genes are TRBV2 and TRBJ2-7; 10 bases are a match to TRBD2. V trimming: 4 bases; J trimming: 4 bases; junction bases outside the gene matches: 4. CDR3 length: 14 residues. Germline loops: CDR1 SNHLY, CDR2 FYNNEI. CDR3 bases: TGTGCCAGCAGTGTGGCTAGCGGGGGTTACGAGCAGTACTTC. Protein sequence: CASSVASGGYEQYF.

The gene calls are TRBV6-1 and TRBJ1-2, with D tentatively TRBD1 (6 bases). CDR1 and CDR2 from the germline V gene are MNHNS and SASEGT. The CDR3 spans 14 residues. V dropped 3 bases and J dropped 5 bases, with 13 bases sitting between them. The CDR3 DNA follows: TGTGCCAGCAGTGACACAGGGTGGAGGTATGGCTACACCTTC. This translates into CASSDTGWRYGYTF.

The chain recombines TRBV20-1 with TRBJ2-7; D remains unclear. The CDR3 is 14 residues long. Per germline, CDR1 DFQATT and CDR2 SNEGSKA (reference sequence). V was trimmed by 3 bases and J by 6 bases, leaving 18 bases between them. CDR3 loop: CSASSHSHFVEQYF. CDR3 coding DNA: TGCAGTGCTAGTTCTCACTCCCACTTTGTCGAGCAGTACTTC.

The chain carries TRBV20-1 and TRBJ1-3; 9 bases line up with TRBD1. The V gene end was trimmed by 3 bases and the J gene end by 3 bases; junction bases not matched to a gene: 6. Germline values: CDR1 DFQATT, CDR2 SNEGSKA (reference sequence). The CDR3 runs 15 residues. CDR3 loop: CSASEGTGSGNTIYF. CDR3 sequence (DNA): TGCAGTGCTAGTGAAGGGACAGGGAGTGGAAACACCATATATTTT.

This chain links TRBV12-3 or TRBV12-4 with TRBJ2-5, with D maybe TRBD1 (6 bases). The CDR3 totals 13 residues. With 4 bases removed from V and 5 bases from J, the gap between germline ends came to 11 bases. The CDR3 region is CASSWAGEETQYF. In DNA form, the CDR3 reads TGTGCCAGCAGTTGGGCAGGGGAGGAGACCCAGTACTTC.

The chain couples TRBV18 to TRBJ2-7, with TRBD1 identical over 8 bases. The V segment lost 4 bases and the J segment 2 bases; nucleotides outside the gene matches: 7. This CDR3 has 15 residues. Germline V gene lookup returns CDR1 KGHSH and CDR2 LQKENI. CDR3 bases: TGTGCCAGCTCACTCGCGGGACAGGCTGCCTACGAGCAGTACTTC. It specifies CASSLAGQAAYEQYF.

The rearrangement links TRBV5-6 to TRBJ2-2; 8 positions agree with TRBD2. CDR3 length: 16 residues. The junction had 7 bases not matched to a gene; V was cut back by 0 bases and J by 6 bases. Germline assignment: CDR1 SGHDT and CDR2 YYEEEE. This CDR3 is CASSLEGTRWSGELFF. In nucleotides, the CDR3 is TGTGCCAGCAGCTTGGAGGGGACTAGATGGTCCGGGGAGCTGTTTTTT.

V and J are TRBV11-2 and TRBJ1-3; weak D call: TRBD1 (6 bases). Between the trimmed V and J ends, which lost 4 bases and 0 bases, there was a span of 10 bases. This CDR3 comprises 15 residues. CDR1 and CDR2 from the germline V gene are SGHAT and FQNNGV. The CDR3 bases are TGTGCCAGCAGCTCACCGGGACACTCTGGAAACACCATATATTTT. Translated: CASSSPGHSGNTIYF. The full variable domain, its missing parts supplied by reference TRBV11-2 and TRBJ1-3, is EAGVAQSPRYKIIEKRQSVAFWCNPISGHATLYWYQQILGQGPKLLIQFQNNGVVDDSQLPKDRFSAERLKGVDSTLKIQPAKLEDSAVYLCASSSPGHSGNTIYFGEGSWLTVV.

This chain joins TRBV14 and TRBJ2-2, with TRBD2 as a possible D gene (5 bases). The germline gives CDR1 SGHDN, CDR2 FVKESK. V lost 4 bases and J lost 3, with 15 bases in between. The CDR3 sequence is 16 residues long. Here the CDR3 DNA reads TGTGCCAGCAGCCCTCTTCCGGGATGGGACACCGGGGAGCTGTTTTTT. Residues: CASSPLPGWDTGELFF.

V usage is TRBV11-2 and J usage is TRBJ1-2; the D gene is possibly TRBD1 (6 bases). This CDR3 has 16 amino acids. V lost 0 bases and J 8 bases, leaving 19 bases between the germline ends. Germline V gene sequence: CDR1 SGHAT, CDR2 FQNNGV. CDR3 DNA sequence: TGTGCCAGCAGCTTAGAGGGGACCGGGACAATCATCGGCTACACCTTC. Amino acids: CASSLEGTGTIIGYTF. Full variable domain (outside the CDR3, taken from reference TRBV11-2 and TRBJ1-2): EAGVAQSPRYKIIEKRQSVAFWCNPISGHATLYWYQQILGQGPKLLIQFQNNGVVDDSQLPKDRFSAERLKGVDSTLKIQPAKLEDSAVYLCASSLEGTGTIIGYTFGSGTRLTVV.

The V call is TRBV25-1, the J call TRBJ1-6; the match to TRBD1 covers 9 bases. CDR1 MGHDK and CDR2 SYGVNS come from the germline V gene. This CDR3 has 16 residues. The V and J ends lost 4 bases and 5 bases, in that order; junction bases with no gene match: 6. CDR3 DNA sequence: TGTGCCAGCAGTGCACTGGGACAGGGACATAATTCACCCCTCCACTTT. Translating gives CASSALGQGHNSPLHF. Full variable domain (missing parts from reference TRBV25-1 and TRBJ1-6): EADIYQTPRYLVIGTGKKITLECSQTMGHDKMYWYQQDPGMELHLIHYSYGVNSTEKGDLSSESTVSRIRTEHFPLTLESARPSHTSQYLCASSALGQGHNSPLHFGNGTRLTVT.

The chain has TRBV9 and TRBJ1-1; D might be TRBD1 (5 bases). This CDR3 has 13 amino acids. V was clipped by 4 bases and J by 3 bases, with 10 bases between them. CDR1 is SGDLS and CDR2 is YYNGEE in the germline V gene. The CDR3 here is CASSQDTYTEAFF. CDR3 DNA sequence: TGTGCCAGCAGCCAGGACACTTACACTGAAGCTTTCTTT.

The chain combines TRBV4-3 with TRBJ2-1, with 8 bases fitting TRBD1. Germline CDR1 and CDR2: LGHNA and YSLEER. J gave up 6 bases and V 4 bases, and 2 bases lay outside the gene matches. The CDR3 runs 13 residues. The CDR3 is CASSPTGGNEQFF. CDR3 coding DNA: TGCGCCAGCAGCCCTACAGGGGGCAATGAGCAGTTCTTC.

The genes are TRBV5-1 and TRBJ1-2; 7 bases are a match to TRBD1. This CDR3 has 15 residues. Trimming cost V 1 base and J 8 bases; bases outside gene matches: 11. Germline V gives CDR1 SGHRS, CDR2 YFSETQ. As DNA, the CDR3 is TGCGCCAGCAGCTTGAAAGGCGACAGGGCGGAGGGCTACACCTTC. Its protein product is CASSLKGDRAEGYTF. The entire variable domain, with the rest obtained from reference TRBV5-1 and TRBJ1-2, is as follows: KAGVTQTPRYLIKTRGQQVTLSCSPISGHRSVSWYQQTPGQGLQFLFEYFSETQRNKGNFPGRFSGRQFSNSRSEMNVSTLELGDSALYLCASSLKGDRAEGYTFGSGTRLTVV.

The J gene is TRBJ2-2, the V gene TRBV3-1 (or the pseudogene TRBV3-2); the D gene is possibly TRBD2 (6 bases). Trimming cost V 4 bases and J 7 bases, with 13 bases left between them. The CDR3 runs 14 residues. Germline V gene lookup returns CDR1 LGHDT and CDR2 YNNKEL (reference sequence). The CDR3 reads CASSPLRAGGELFF. CDR3 bases: TGTGCCAGCAGCCCCCTCCGAGCGGGCGGGGAGCTGTTTTTT.

This chain connects TRBV7-9 to TRBJ1-1; no clear D. This CDR3 spans 15 amino acids. V was shortened by 5 bases and J by 2 bases, with 15 bases between the two germline ends. Germline V CDR1 and CDR2: SEHNR, FQNEAQ (reference sequence). CDR3 nucleotide sequence: TGTGCCAGCAGCCAGCGGGCCGGGATTAACACTGAAGCTTTCTTT. It codes for CASSQRAGINTEAFF. The variable domain in full, completed from reference TRBV7-9 and TRBJ1-1, reads DTGVSQNPRHKITKRGQNVTFRCDPISEHNRLYWYRQTLGQGPEFLTYFQNEAQLEKSRLLSDRFSAERPKGSFSTLEIQRTEQGDSAMYLCASSQRAGINTEAFFGQGTRLTVV.

The chain joins TRBV2 to TRBJ2-5; TRBD2 matches 16 bases. The ends lost 5 bases at V and 5 bases at J; junction bases unmatched: 2. Germline CDR1 and CDR2: SNHLY and FYNNEI. This CDR3 spans 15 amino acids. CDR3: CASSTGLAGGETQYF. In nucleotides, the CDR3 is TGTGCCAGCAGTACGGGACTAGCGGGGGGGGAGACCCAGTACTTC.